These T cell receptor beta chains were read from a single sample in a study of circulating and synovial CD4+ cells in juvenile arthritis. Generated by immunoSEQ multiplex PCR, the TCRdb table keeps only in-frame clones and is missing some. The sample carries about 1,800 clones, around 90% recorded once. The sequencing sample was made of HLA-DR+ CD4+ T cells from blood. All receptors derive from a human patient with juvenile idiopathic arthritis. Some clones in this sample may be carry-over from other donors' samples. Each CDR3 is given with its conserved first and last residue. A D gene is named only where the DNA matches it firmly. Clone size is not always given. Where it is, it says once, few, many or a class for expanded clones.

cdr3_nt	cdr3_aa	d_call	clone_size	v_call	j_call
TGTGCCAGCAGCTTGGCCGGTACTTCTCCCTACGAGCAGTACTTC	CASSLAGTSPYEQYF	.	.	TRBV5-4	TRBJ2-7
TGTGCCAGCAGCGACCTCAGGGGAAACACTGAAGCTTTCTTT	CASSDLRGNTEAFF	.	.	TRBV6-1	TRBJ1-1
TGCGCCAGCAGGATCTCCGGCGGGAGGCTATCCTACAATGAGCAGTTCTTC	CASRISGGRLSYNEQFF	TRBD2	.	TRBV4-1	TRBJ2-1
TGTGCCAGCAGTTACTCGTCTGGGGGGTTAAGTTTCGAGCAGTACTTC	CASSYSSGGLSFEQYF	.	.	TRBV6-5	TRBJ2-7
TGCGCCAGCAGTGAGACAGGGGGCAATGAGCAGTTCTTC	CASSETGGNEQFF	TRBD1	.	TRBV10-1	TRBJ2-1
TGTGCCAGCAGTCTCAACACCGGGGAGCTGTTTTTT	CASSLNTGELFF	.	.	TRBV27	TRBJ2-2
TGCAGCGTTGAGGCTAGGAACTACGAGCAGTACTTC	CSVEARNYEQYF	.	.	TRBV29-1	TRBJ2-7
TGTGCCAGCACCCCCTCCCCCTGGCAGGCACTCGACGAGCAGTACTTC	CASTPSPWQALDEQYF	.	.	TRBV9	TRBJ2-7
TGCGCCAGCAGCTTGGTGGGGAGATCCTACAATGAGCAGTTCTTC	CASSLVGRSYNEQFF	.	.	TRBV5-1	TRBJ2-1
TGTGCCAGCAGCCCCTCCTTGGGCAGGACTAATGAAAAACTGTTTTTT	CASSPSLGRTNEKLFF	.	.	TRBV7-2	TRBJ1-4
TGTGCCAGCAGCCGGACAGGGACTTCTGGAAACACCATATATTTT	CASSRTGTSGNTIYF	TRBD1	.	TRBV4-2	TRBJ1-3
TGTGCCAGTAGTATGGCTAGCGGCTCCTACGAGCAGTACTTC	CASSMASGSYEQYF	TRBD2	.	TRBV19	TRBJ2-7
TGTGCCTGGAGTGTCCCACGACAGGGGAACTATGGCTACACCTTC	CAWSVPRQGNYGYTF	TRBD1	once	TRBV30	TRBJ1-2
TGTGCCACCAGCAGTCTGAGGGGGCCTGGAAACACCATATATTTT	CATSSLRGPGNTIYF	TRBD1	.	TRBV15	TRBJ1-3
TGCGCCAGCAGCGGCGGGGGGGTACTGCTCGGTGAGCAGTTCTTC	CASSGGGVLLGEQFF	TRBD2	.	TRBV5-1	TRBJ2-1
TGTGCCAGCAGTTTCCAGATAAGGAGGGAAAAACTGTTTTTT	CASSFQIRREKLFF	.	.	TRBV28	TRBJ1-4
TGTGCCAGCCAGGGTTGGGGAGAGCAGTACTTC	CASQGWGEQYF	.	.	TRBV2	TRBJ2-7
TGTGCCAGCAGTTTAATCCCGACAGGGAATTTCGCGCCCCAGCATTTT	CASSLIPTGNFAPQHF	TRBD1	.	TRBV28	TRBJ1-5
TGTGCCAGCAGCGGAGGACTACCCACAGATACGCAGTATTTT	CASSGGLPTDTQYF	.	.	TRBV9	TRBJ2-3
TGTGCCTGGAGTGTCGCAGACTCCTACGAGCAGTACTTC	CAWSVADSYEQYF	.	.	TRBV30	TRBJ2-7
TGTGCCTGTTCCCCCAGTGGAGGGGAGACCCAGTACTTC	CACSPSGGETQYF	.	.	TRBV30	TRBJ2-5
TGCGCCAGCAGCTTGGGACATAACTATGGCTACACCTTC	CASSLGHNYGYTF	.	.	TRBV5-1	TRBJ1-2
TGTGCCAGCAGTTTATCCGGGTGGGAGACCCAGTACTTC	CASSLSGWETQYF	.	.	TRBV27	TRBJ2-5
TGTGCCAGCGGACTACCGAGCTCCTACGAGCAGTACTTC	CASGLPSSYEQYF	.	.	TRBV7-2	TRBJ2-7
TGTGCCAGCAGTGAAGGGGTGGGTAGCGGGGGCGAGACCCAGTACTTC	CASSEGVGSGGETQYF	TRBD2	.	TRBV2	TRBJ2-5
TGTGCCACCAGTACCACAGGGGTCGAGCAGTACTTC	CATSTTGVEQYF	TRBD1	.	TRBV15	TRBJ2-7
TGCGCCAGCAGCTTGAGGGTTAAGACGGGGGGGCCAACAGATACGCAGTATTTT	CASSLRVKTGGPTDTQYF	TRBD2	.	TRBV5-1	TRBJ2-3
TGTGCCAGCAGTTACTCCCGGACAGGGAATCAGCCCCAGCATTTT	CASSYSRTGNQPQHF	TRBD1	.	TRBV6-5	TRBJ1-5
TGTGCCAGCCGGACAGGGTTGGATACGCAGTATTTT	CASRTGLDTQYF	TRBD1	.	TRBV7-8	TRBJ2-3
TGCGCCAGCAGTCAGATACAGGTAAGGGAGACCCAGTACTTC	CASSQIQVRETQYF	.	.	TRBV4-1	TRBJ2-5
TGTGCCAGCAGGCGGGGGGCGCGAAACTATGGCTACACCTTC	CASRRGARNYGYTF	.	.	TRBV2	TRBJ1-2
TGCGCCGGCCTGGGATTCAGGGCCACCTATGTTCCGTTTTTT	CAGLGFRATYVPFF	.	.	TRBV2	TRBJ1-4
TGTGCCAGCAGTGACGAGTGGACAGGGAGGGACGAGCAGTACTTC	CASSDEWTGRDEQYF	.	once	TRBV6-6	TRBJ2-7
TGTGCCAGCAGCTTGGCAGGGGCGAACACTGAAGCTTTCTTT	CASSLAGANTEAFF	.	.	TRBV5-6	TRBJ1-1
TGTGCCAGCAGTTTGGGGGGTTGGGCAGATACGCAGTATTTT	CASSLGGWADTQYF	.	.	TRBV27	TRBJ2-3
TGTGCCAGCAGCTTAGGACTAGCGGGGGGGCCTGGGCCTCTAGAGACCCAGTACTTC	CASSLGLAGGPGPLETQYF	TRBD2	.	TRBV7-2	TRBJ2-5
TGTGCCAGTAGTATCCATCGCAGGGATGATCAGCCCCAGCATTTT	CASSIHRRDDQPQHF	.	.	TRBV19	TRBJ1-5
TGTGCCAGTAGCCCGGGACAACGATACACCGGGGAGCTGTTTTTT	CASSPGQRYTGELFF	.	.	TRBV19	TRBJ2-2
TGTGCCAGCACCGTCAATCAGCCCCAGCATTTT	CASTVNQPQHF	.	.	TRBV7-8	TRBJ1-5
TGTGCCAGCAGTGAAGCGCGGGCAAACATTCAGTACTTC	CASSEARANIQYF	.	.	TRBV2	TRBJ2-4
TGTGCCAGCAGCTTTACAGGGATCGAGCAGTACTTC	CASSFTGIEQYF	.	few	TRBV7-2	TRBJ2-7
TGTGCCAGCACTACCGGGACAGGCTATGGCTACACCTTC	CASTTGTGYGYTF	TRBD1	.	TRBV9	TRBJ1-2
TGTGCCTGGATAAGAGGCACGGGTAATTCACCCCTCCACTTT	CAWIRGTGNSPLHF	.	.	TRBV30	TRBJ1-6
TGTGCCACCAGCAGGATCAATATAGCGGGAGGACGAACAGATACGCAGTATTTT	CATSRINIAGGRTDTQYF	TRBD2	.	TRBV15	TRBJ2-3
TGTGCCAGCAGTTTCACCGGGGGTAGCGGCTATGGCTACACCTTC	CASSFTGGSGYGYTF	.	.	TRBV28	TRBJ1-2
TGTGCCAGCAGTCGAAGGGGGGGGGAAGGCGAAAAACTGTTTTTT	CASSRRGGEGEKLFF	.	.	TRBV2	TRBJ1-4
TGTGCCAGCAGTGAATGGAAATGGGGCGGGAAAGAGACCCAGTACTTC	CASSEWKWGGKETQYF	.	once	TRBV25-1	TRBJ2-5
TGTGCCAGCAGCCACCTCAGGACAGGGGTAGAGCTAGCCAAAAACATTCAGTACTTC	CASSHLRTGVELAKNIQYF	TRBD1	.	TRBV13	TRBJ2-4
TGTGCCAGCTCACCAGGGACAGGGCAAGAGACCCAGTACTTC	CASSPGTGQETQYF	TRBD1	.	TRBV18	TRBJ2-5
TGTGCCAGCAGTTTACTAGCGGGGCCCAGGGAGCTGTTTTTT	CASSLLAGPRELFF	TRBD2	.	TRBV27	TRBJ2-2
TGTGCCATCAGTCGGGACAGCGTGGGGGTCAATCAGCCCCAGCATTTT	CAISRDSVGVNQPQHF	TRBD1	once	TRBV10-3	TRBJ1-5
TGTGCCAGTAGTCTATTATCCACAGGGGTCGAGCAGTGCTTC	CASSLLSTGVEQCF	TRBD1	.	TRBV19	TRBJ2-7
TGTGCCAGCAGGCGGCAGGGAGGGAGGAATCAGCCCCAGCATTTT	CASRRQGGRNQPQHF	.	.	TRBV28	TRBJ1-5
TGTGCCAGCGCGTCGGACAGGGTAAAGGGCTACACCTTC	CASASDRVKGYTF	TRBD1	.	TRBV2	TRBJ1-2
TGTGCCAGCAGCCCGGGACAGGGGGGATTATCTGGAAACACCATATATTTT	CASSPGQGGLSGNTIYF	TRBD1	.	TRBV9	TRBJ1-3
TGCGCCAGCAGCCAAGGGTCCAGCGCTCAAACTAATGAAAAACTGTTTTTT	CASSQGSSAQTNEKLFF	.	.	TRBV4-1	TRBJ1-4
TGTGCCAGCAGTTCGGGACAGCGCGGGTACGAGCAGTACTTC	CASSSGQRGYEQYF	TRBD1	few	TRBV27	TRBJ2-7
TGCAGTGCTAGGGCGAACACTGAAGCTTTCTTT	CSARANTEAFF	.	.	TRBV20-1	TRBJ1-1